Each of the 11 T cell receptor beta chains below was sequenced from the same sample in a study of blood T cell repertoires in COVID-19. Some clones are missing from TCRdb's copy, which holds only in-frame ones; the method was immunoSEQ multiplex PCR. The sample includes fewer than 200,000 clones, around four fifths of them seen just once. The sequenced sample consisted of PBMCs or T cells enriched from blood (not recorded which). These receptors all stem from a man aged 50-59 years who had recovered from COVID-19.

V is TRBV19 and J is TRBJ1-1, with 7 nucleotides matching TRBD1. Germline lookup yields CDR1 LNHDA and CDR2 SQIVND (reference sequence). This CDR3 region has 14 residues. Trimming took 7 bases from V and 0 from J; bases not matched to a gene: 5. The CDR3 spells CASTLGGMNTEAFF. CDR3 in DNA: TGTGCCAGTACCCTAGGGGGCATGAACACTGAAGCTTTCTTT.

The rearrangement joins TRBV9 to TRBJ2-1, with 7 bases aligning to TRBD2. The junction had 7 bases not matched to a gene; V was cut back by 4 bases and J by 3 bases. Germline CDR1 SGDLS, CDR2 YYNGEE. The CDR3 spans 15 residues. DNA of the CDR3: TGTGCCAGCAGCCCATTGGGGGGGGGCTACAATGAGCAGTTCTTC. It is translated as CASSPLGGGYNEQFF.

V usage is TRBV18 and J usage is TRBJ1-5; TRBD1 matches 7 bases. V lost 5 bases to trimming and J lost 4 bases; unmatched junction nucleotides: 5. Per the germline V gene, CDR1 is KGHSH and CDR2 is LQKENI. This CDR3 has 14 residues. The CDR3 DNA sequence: TGTGCCAGCTCAGGGGCAGGGGGGAATCAGCCCCAGCATTTT. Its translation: CASSGAGGNQPQHF.

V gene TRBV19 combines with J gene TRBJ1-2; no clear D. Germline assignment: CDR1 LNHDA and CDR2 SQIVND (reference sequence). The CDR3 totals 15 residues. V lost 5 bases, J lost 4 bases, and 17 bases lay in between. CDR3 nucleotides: TGTGCCAGTAGTCCCCGAGGAGGCCCTCCCTATGGCTACACCTTC. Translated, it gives CASSPRGGPPYGYTF.

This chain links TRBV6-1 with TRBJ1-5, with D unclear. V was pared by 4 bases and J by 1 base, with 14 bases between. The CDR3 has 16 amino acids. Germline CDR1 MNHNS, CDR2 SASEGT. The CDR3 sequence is CASSVTPPGSNQPQHF. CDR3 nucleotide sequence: TGTGCCAGCAGTGTTACACCCCCGGGAAGCAATCAGCCCCAGCATTTT.

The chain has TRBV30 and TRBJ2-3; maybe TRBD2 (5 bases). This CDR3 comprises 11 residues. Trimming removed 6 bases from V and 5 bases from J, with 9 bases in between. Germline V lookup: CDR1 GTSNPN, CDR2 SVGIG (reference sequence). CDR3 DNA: TGTGCCTGTCGTAGCGTAGATACGCAGTATTTT. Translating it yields CACRSVDTQYF.

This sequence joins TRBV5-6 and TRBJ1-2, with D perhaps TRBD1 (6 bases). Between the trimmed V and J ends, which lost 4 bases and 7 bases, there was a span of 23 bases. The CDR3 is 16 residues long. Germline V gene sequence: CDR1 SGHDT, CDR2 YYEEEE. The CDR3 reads CASSPTRGMTVSGYTF. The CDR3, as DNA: TGTGCCAGCAGCCCGACCAGGGGAATGACAGTAAGTGGCTACACCTTC.

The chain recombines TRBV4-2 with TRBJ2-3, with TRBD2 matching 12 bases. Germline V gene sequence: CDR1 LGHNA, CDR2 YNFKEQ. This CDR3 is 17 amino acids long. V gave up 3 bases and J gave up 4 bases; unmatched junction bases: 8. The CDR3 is CASSQRASGGAADTQYF. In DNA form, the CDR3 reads TGTGCCAGCAGCCAGCGAGCTAGCGGGGGGGCGGCAGATACGCAGTATTTT.

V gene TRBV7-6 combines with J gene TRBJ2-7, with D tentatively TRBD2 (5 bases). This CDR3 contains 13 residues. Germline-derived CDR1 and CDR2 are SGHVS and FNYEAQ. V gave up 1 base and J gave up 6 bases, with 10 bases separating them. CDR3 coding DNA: TGTGCCAGCAGCTTAGTTGCAGAGGGCGAGCAGTACTTC. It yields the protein CASSLVAEGEQYF.

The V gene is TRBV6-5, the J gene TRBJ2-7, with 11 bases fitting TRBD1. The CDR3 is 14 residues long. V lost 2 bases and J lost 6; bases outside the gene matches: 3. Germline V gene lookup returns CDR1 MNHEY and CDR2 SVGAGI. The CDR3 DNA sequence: TGTGCCAGCAGTTACCGGGACAGGGGGTTCGAGCAGTACTTC. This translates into CASSYRDRGFEQYF.

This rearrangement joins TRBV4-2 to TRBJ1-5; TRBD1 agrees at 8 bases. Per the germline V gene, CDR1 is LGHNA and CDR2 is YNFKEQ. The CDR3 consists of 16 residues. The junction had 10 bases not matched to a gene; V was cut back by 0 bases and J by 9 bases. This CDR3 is CASSQEHRGTPRPQHF. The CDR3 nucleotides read TGTGCCAGCAGCCAAGAACACAGGGGGACCCCTAGGCCCCAGCATTTT.